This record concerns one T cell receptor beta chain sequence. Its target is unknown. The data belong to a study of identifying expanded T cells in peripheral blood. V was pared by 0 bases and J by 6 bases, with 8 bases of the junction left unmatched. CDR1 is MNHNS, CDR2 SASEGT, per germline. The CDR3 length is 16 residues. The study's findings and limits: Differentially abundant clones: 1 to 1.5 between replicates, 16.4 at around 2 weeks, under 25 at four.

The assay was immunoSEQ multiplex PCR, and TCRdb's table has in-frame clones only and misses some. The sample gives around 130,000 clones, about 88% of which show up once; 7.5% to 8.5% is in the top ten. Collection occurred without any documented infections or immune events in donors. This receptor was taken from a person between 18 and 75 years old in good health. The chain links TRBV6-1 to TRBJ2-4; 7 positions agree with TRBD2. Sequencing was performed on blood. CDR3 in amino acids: CASSEAGAGEGNIQYF. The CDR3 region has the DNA TGTGCCAGCAGTGAAGCCGGCGCGGGAGAGGGAAACATTCAGTACTTC.